This T cell receptor (beta chain) is from a study of PD-1 blockade in classical Hodgkin lymphoma. Findings of the study overall: Newly diagnosed patients were said to have less baseline TCR diversity than healthy donors did.

The length of the CDR3 is 13 residues. CDR1 is MGHDK, CDR2 SYGVNS, per germline. Trimming left V 4 bases short and J 4 bases short, with 11 bases between. Only in-frame clones appear in the TCRdb table, and some are missing; sequencing was by immunoSEQ multiplex PCR. The top ten clones hold just under 2% of a sample with 75,000 to 100,000 clones, about 93% of them seen once. Time point specified: cycle 4 day 1 (C4D1), after 5 to 7 weeks of nivolumab. All the patients suffered relapse after autologous stem cell transplantation, and brentuximab vedotin exposure differed. With regard to this clone: What it recognizes is unknown.

The sequencing here drew on peripheral blood mononuclear cells (PBMCs), taken before the fourth cycle of nivolumab. This TCR was recovered from a human donor with classical Hodgkin lymphoma. The chain employs TRBV25-1 and TRBJ2-7; D is possibly TRBD1 (6 bases). In DNA, the CDR3 is TGTGCCAGCAGTGGACAGGTTTGGTACGAGCAGTACTTC. It specifies CASSGQVWYEQYF.